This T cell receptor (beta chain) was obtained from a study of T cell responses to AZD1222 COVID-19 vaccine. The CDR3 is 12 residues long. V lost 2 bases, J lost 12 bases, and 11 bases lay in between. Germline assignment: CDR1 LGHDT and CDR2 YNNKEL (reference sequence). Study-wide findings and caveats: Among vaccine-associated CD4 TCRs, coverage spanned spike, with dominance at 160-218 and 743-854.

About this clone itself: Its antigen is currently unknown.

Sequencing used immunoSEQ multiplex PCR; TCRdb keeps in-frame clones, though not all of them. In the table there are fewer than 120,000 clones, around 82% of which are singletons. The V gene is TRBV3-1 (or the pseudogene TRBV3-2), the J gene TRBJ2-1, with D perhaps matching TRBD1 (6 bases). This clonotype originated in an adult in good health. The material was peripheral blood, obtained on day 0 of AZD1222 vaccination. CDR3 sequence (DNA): TGTGCCAGCAGCCAATTACAGGGTCGGCAGTTCTTC. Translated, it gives CASSQLQGRQFF.